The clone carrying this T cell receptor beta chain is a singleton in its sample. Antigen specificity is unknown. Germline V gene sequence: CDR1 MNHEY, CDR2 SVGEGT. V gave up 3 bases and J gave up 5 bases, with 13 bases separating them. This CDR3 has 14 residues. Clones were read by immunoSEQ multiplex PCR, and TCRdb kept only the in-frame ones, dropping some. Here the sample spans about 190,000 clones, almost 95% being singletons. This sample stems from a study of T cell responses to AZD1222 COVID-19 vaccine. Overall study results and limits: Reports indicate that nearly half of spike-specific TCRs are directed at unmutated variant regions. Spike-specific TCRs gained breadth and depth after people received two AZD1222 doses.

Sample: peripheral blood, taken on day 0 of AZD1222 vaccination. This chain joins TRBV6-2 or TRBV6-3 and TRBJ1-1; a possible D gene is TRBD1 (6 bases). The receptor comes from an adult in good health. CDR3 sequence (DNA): TGTGCCAGCAGTTATCACAGGGTACTGACTGAAGCTTTCTTT. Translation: CASSYHRVLTEAFF.